Included here is one T cell receptor (beta chain) sequence, with context. This sample was included in a study of cytomegalovirus exposure and HLA in healthy donors. V trimming: 8 bases; J trimming: 5 bases; junction bases outside the gene matches: 3. There are 13 residues in the CDR3. Germline CDR1 MDHEN, CDR2 SYDVKM. The PCR used 60 Vbeta and 13 Jbeta primers. Sequencing used immunoSEQ multiplex PCR; TCRdb keeps in-frame clones, though not all of them. The sample has approximately 140,000 clones, about four fifths seen once. The sequence was collected from a woman in her forties in good health and CMV-seropositive. J is TRBJ2-2 and V is TRBV28, with TRBD2 identical over 9 bases. Sequenced input: PBMCs. DNA of the CDR3: TGTGCCAGCGCGCTAGCGGGAACCGGGGAGCTGTTTTTT. It encodes CASALAGTGELFF.